This record covers a single TCR beta chain. This clone showed up just once. What this receptor recognizes is not known. No qualities accompany the bases; no much larger clone lies one base away. Collaborating institutions collected whole blood in K2EDTA tubes following their own protocols. For TCRbeta analysis, collaborators shipped samples in one of three forms: frozen whole blood, isolated PBMCs, or DNA extracted from either of those sample types. This entry is derived from a study of blood T cell repertoires in COVID-19 (dated by TCRdb to the early 2020s). About the study as a whole: Samples covering the acute and convalescent phases of COVID-19 were provided by collaborators in the United States, Italy and Spain. The prospective study material was composed of cDNA or gDNA derived from T cells, B-cell-depleted T cells, or PBMCs. Deeply sampled blood TCRbeta repertoires from subjects exposed to, actively infected with, or recovered from COVID-19 were included in the dataset. The repertoires were released in a freely available public database intended as a resource for research on the immune response to SARS-CoV-2. The samples were drawn from two sources: the first 160 participants of the ongoing ImmuneRACE study, and fewer than 1,500 subjects contributed by 6 global collaborators. The sample metadata nearly always contained a de-identified subject ID, COVID-19 status, age in years and sex. Where available, HLA class I and class II types were obtained from metadata supplied by the sample provider rather than from assay-based typing.

General conclusions and limits of the study: Clinical and demographic metadata were provided uncurated, with the amount varying by source and participant.

Trimming removed 4 bases from V and 0 bases from J; the gene matches leave 4 bases unexplained. The germline V gene provides CDR1 SNHLY and CDR2 FYNNEI. Taken from cysteine to phenylalanine, the CDR3 has 15 residues. Solely the CDR3 DNA is kept, with 45 bases framed from the first base. The immunoSEQ Assay, a bias-controlled multiplex PCR, was used to amplify TCRbeta CDR3 regions from genomic DNA. Per the source publication's procedure: Nucleated cell counts per sample were estimated from amplification of reference gene primers within the assay. Sequence reads were collapsed and filtered to measure the absolute abundance of every unique TCRbeta CDR3 rearrangement. For each sample, productive Simpson clonality was calculated by taking the square root of Simpson's diversity index across productive rearrangements. This immuneACCESS table, as held by TCRdb, lists in-frame sequences with V and J called but not all clones. Of the missing ones, under half trace to an unresolved V gene in checked studies; the others have no known cause. D and trimming come from the DNA, and the V and J calls and clone size come from that table. For this sample there are around 700,000 clones; around 89% appear just once. The ten largest clones capture around 0.3% of the sample.

The TCR originated in a woman aged 18-29 years with acute or convalescent COVID-19. The sequence is built from TRBV2 and TRBJ1-1; 8 bases in the middle match TRBD1. The sample comprised peripheral blood. The nucleotide sequence reads as follows: TGTGCCAGCAGTGCAGAACAGGGGGTGAACACTGAAGCTTTCTTT. It specifies CASSAEQGVNTEAFF. With the portions outside the CDR3 filled from the reference TRBV2 and TRBJ1-1 genes, the complete variable region becomes EPEVTQTPSHQVTQMGQEVILRCVPISNHLYFYWYRQILGQKVEFLVSFYNNEISEKSEIFDDQFSVERPDGSNFTLKIRSTKLEDSAMYFCASSAEQGVNTEAFFGQGTRLTVV.